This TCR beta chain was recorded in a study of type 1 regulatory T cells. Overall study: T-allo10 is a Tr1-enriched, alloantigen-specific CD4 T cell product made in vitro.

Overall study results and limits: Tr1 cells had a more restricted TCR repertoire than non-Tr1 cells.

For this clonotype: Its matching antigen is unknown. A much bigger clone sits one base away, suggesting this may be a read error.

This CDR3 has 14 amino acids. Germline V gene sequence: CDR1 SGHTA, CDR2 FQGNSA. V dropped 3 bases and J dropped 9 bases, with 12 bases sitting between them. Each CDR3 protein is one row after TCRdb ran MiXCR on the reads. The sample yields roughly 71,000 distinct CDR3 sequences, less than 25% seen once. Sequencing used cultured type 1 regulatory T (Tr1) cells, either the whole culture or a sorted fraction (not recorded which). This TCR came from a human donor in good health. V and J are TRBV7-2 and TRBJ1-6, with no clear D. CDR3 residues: CASSFDNFASPLHF. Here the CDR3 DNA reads TGTGCCAGCAGCTTCGACAACTTTGCTTCACCCCTCCACTTT.